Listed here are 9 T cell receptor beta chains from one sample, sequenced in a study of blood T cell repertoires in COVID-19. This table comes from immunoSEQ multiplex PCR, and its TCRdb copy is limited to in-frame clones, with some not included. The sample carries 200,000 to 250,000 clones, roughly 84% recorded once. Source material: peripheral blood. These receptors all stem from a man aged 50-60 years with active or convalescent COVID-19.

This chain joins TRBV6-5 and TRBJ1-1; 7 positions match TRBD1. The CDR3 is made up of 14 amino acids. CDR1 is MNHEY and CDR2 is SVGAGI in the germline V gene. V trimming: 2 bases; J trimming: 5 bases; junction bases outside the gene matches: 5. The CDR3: CASSYATGLTEAFF. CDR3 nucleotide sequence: TGTGCCAGCAGTTACGCGACAGGGTTGACTGAAGCTTTCTTT.

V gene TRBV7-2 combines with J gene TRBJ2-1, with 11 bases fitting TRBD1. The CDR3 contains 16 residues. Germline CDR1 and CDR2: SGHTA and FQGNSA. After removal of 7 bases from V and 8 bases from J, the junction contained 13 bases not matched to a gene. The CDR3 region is CASIPSGTGGLDEQFF. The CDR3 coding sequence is TGTGCCAGCATCCCATCCGGGACAGGGGGTTTGGATGAGCAGTTCTTC. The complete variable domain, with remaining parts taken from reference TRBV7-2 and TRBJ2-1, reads GAGVSQSPSNKVTEKGKDVELRCDPISGHTALYWYRQSLGQGLEFLIYFQGNSAPDKSGLPSDRFSAERTGGSVSTLTIQRTQQEDSAVYLCASIPSGTGGLDEQFFGPGTRLTVL.

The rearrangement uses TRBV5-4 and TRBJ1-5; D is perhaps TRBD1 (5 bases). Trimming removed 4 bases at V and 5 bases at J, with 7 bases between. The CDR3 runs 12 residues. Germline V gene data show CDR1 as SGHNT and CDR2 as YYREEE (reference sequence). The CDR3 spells CASSQGDQPQHF. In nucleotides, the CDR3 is TGTGCCAGCAGCCAGGGTGATCAGCCCCAGCATTTT.

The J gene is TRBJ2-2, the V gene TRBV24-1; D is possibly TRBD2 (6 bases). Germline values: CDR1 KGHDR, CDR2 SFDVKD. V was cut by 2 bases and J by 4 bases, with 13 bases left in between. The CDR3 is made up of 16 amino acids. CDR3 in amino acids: CATSDWDGSLTGELFF. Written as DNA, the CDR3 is TGTGCCACCAGTGATTGGGACGGGAGTCTCACCGGGGAGCTGTTTTTT.

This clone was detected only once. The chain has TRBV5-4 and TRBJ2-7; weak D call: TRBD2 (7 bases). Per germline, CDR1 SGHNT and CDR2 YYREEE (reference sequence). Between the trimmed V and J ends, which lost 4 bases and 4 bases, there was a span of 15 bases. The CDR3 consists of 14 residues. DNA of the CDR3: TGTGCCAGCAGCCTGGGGGAGGGGGGTTACGAGCAGTACTTC. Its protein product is CASSLGEGGYEQYF.

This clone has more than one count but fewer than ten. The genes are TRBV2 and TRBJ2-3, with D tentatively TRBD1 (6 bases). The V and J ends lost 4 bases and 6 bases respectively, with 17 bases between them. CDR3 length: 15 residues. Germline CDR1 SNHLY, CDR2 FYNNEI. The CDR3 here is CASSVWGPGADTQYF. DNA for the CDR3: TGTGCCAGCAGTGTTTGGGGGCCAGGCGCGGATACGCAGTATTTT.

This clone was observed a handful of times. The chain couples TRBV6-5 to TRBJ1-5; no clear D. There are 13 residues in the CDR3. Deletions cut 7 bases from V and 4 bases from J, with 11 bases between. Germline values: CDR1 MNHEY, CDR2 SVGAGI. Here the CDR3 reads CASKLTGNQPQHF. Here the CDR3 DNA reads TGTGCCAGCAAACTTACGGGGAATCAGCCCCAGCATTTT.

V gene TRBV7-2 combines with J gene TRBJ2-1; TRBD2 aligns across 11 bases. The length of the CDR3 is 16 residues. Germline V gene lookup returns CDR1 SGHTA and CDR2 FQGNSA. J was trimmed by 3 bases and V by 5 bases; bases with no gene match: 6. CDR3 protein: CASSPRGTSGYNEQFF. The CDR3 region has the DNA TGTGCCAGCAGCCCCCGGGGGACTAGCGGCTACAATGAGCAGTTCTTC.

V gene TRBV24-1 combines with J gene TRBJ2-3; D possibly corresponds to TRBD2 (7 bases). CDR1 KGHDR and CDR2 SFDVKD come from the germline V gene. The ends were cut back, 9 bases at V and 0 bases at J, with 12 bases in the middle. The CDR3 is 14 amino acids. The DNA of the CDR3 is TGTGCCACCGGGGGGGGCTTAAGCACAGATACGCAGTATTTT. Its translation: CATGGGLSTDTQYF.